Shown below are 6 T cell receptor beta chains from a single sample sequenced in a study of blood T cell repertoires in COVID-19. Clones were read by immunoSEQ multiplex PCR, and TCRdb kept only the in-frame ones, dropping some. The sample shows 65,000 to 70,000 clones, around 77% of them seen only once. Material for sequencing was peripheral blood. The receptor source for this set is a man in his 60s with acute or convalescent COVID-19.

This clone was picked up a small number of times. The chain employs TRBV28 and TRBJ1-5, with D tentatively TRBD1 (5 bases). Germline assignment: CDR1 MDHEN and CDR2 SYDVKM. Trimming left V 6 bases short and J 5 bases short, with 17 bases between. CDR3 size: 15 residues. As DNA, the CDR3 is TGTGCCAGCAGCCGAGGGACCGCGGGGTATCAGCCCCAGCATTTT. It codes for CASSRGTAGYQPQHF.

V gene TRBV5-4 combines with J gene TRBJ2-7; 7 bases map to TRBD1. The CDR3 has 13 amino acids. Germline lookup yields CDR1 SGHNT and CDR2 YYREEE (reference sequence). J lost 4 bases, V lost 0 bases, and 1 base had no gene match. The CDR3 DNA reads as TGTGCCAGCAGCTTGGCGACAGGGTACGAGCAGTACTTC. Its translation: CASSLATGYEQYF. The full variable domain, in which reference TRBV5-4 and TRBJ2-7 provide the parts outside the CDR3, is ETGVTQSPTHLIKTRGQQVTLRCSSQSGHNTVSWYQQALGQGPQFIFQYYREEENGRGNFPPRFSGLQFPNYSSELNVNALELDDSALYLCASSLATGYEQYFGPGTRLTVT.

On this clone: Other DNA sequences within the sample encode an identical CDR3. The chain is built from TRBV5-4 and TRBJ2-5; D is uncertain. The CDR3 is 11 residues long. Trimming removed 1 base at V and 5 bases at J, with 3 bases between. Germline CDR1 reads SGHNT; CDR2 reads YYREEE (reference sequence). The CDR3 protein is CASSLRETQYF. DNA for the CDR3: TGTGCCAGCAGCTTGCGGGAGACCCAGTACTTC.

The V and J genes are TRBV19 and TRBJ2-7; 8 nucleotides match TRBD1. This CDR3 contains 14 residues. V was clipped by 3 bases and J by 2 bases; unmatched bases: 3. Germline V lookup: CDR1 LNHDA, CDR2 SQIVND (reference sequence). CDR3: CASSIRDRPYEQYF. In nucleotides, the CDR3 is TGTGCCAGTAGTATCCGGGACAGGCCCTACGAGCAGTACTTC.

The CDR3 protein is CASGRDRQGNQPQHF. The CDR3 DNA follows: TGTGCTAGTGGCCGAGACAGGCAAGGCAATCAGCCCCAGCATTTT. The rearrangement links TRBV12-5 to TRBJ1-5, with D perhaps matching TRBD1 (6 bases). The CDR3 extends over 15 amino acids. V was shortened by 6 bases and J by 2 bases, with 14 bases between the two germline ends. Germline CDR1 is LGHNT and CDR2 is FRNRAP.

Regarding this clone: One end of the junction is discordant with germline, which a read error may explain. CDR3 protein: CASVLESVSYNEQFF. In DNA, the CDR3 is TGTGCTAGTGTTTTGGAGTCGGTCTCCTACAATGAGCAGTTCTTC. The chain employs TRBV12-5 and TRBJ2-1; D is unclear. The germline V gene encodes CDR1 LGHNT and CDR2 FRNRAP. The CDR3 is 15 amino acids.